The clone carrying this TCR beta chain was counted only a few times. V dropped 7 bases and J dropped 4; count of bases not matched to a gene: 10. From germline, CDR1 is SNHLY and CDR2 FYNNEI. The CDR3 has 15 amino acids. TCRdb's table, derived via immunoSEQ multiplex PCR, lists solely in-frame clones and lacks some. The top ten clones hold roughly 4.8% of a sample with tens of thousands of clones, approximately 80% of them seen once. The data belong to a study of blood T cell repertoires in COVID-19. In the study overall: From T cells, B-cell-depleted T cells, or PBMCs came the material, which was cDNA or gDNA.

V gene TRBV2 combines with J gene TRBJ1-2, with TRBD1 identical over 9 bases. Sequenced: peripheral blood. The sequence was obtained from a woman in her sixties with acute or convalescent COVID-19. The CDR3 nucleotides are TGTGCCAGCAAGACACAGGGGGCGCGTCCCTATGGCTACACCTTC. Translation: CASKTQGARPYGYTF.